The rows below give T cell receptor beta chains drawn from one sample of a study of cytomegalovirus exposure and HLA in healthy donors. Assay used: immunoSEQ multiplex PCR; TCRdb lists only in-frame clones, some missing. Found here are approximately 120,000 clones, approximately 92% of them singletons; the top ten hold around 1.1%. Source material: PBMCs. Receptor source: a young woman in good health and CMV-seronegative. CDR3s leave out the opening cysteine and the closing phenylalanine or tryptophan. Clone size, where shown, is once, few, many, or a class for clones that have expanded.

v_gene: TRBV6-5
abundance: .
j_gene: TRBJ1-5
CDR3aa: ASSYRDRVQPQH

v_gene: TRBV11-2
abundance: .
j_gene: TRBJ1-1
CDR3aa: ASSLTRQGGTEAF

v_gene: TRBV2
abundance: .
j_gene: TRBJ2-3
CDR3aa: ASSEPVSTDTQY

v_gene: TRBV11-3
abundance: .
j_gene: TRBJ2-1
CDR3aa: ASSPRLAGGPYNEQF

v_gene: TRBV27
abundance: .
j_gene: TRBJ1-6
CDR3aa: ASSKDSSTSVNSPLH

v_gene: TRBV30
abundance: few
j_gene: TRBJ1-2
CDR3aa: AWSAGYGYT

v_gene: TRBV28
abundance: .
j_gene: TRBJ1-3
CDR3aa: ASSSSFAGLTGNTIY

v_gene: TRBV7-2
abundance: .
j_gene: TRBJ2-7
CDR3aa: ASSLAKGGRVGHEQY

v_gene: TRBV6-5
abundance: .
j_gene: TRBJ1-1
CDR3aa: ASSYAGTANTEAF

v_gene: TRBV5-1
abundance: .
j_gene: TRBJ1-6
CDR3aa: ASSLYGTGAEYNSPLH

v_gene: TRBV7-2
abundance: .
j_gene: TRBJ2-5
CDR3aa: ASSWASGQETQY

v_gene: TRBV10-2
abundance: .
j_gene: TRBJ1-1
CDR3aa: ASSDFPGAITEAF

v_gene: TRBV15
abundance: .
j_gene: TRBJ1-4
CDR3aa: ATSDRRLNEKLF

v_gene: TRBV28
abundance: few
j_gene: TRBJ2-5
CDR3aa: ASSLTSGGQETQY

v_gene: TRBV28
abundance: .
j_gene: TRBJ1-2
CDR3aa: ASSFQGSGYGYT

v_gene: TRBV2
abundance: .
j_gene: TRBJ2-2
CDR3aa: ASRGDRVNTGELF

v_gene: TRBV19
abundance: .
j_gene: TRBJ2-7
CDR3aa: ASSIVPGVPYEQY

v_gene: TRBV6-6
abundance: .
j_gene: TRBJ1-2
CDR3aa: ASSLASYGYT

v_gene: TRBV10-1
abundance: once
j_gene: TRBJ1-1
CDR3aa: ASSGDQGARTEAF

v_gene: TRBV6-5
abundance: .
j_gene: TRBJ1-2
CDR3aa: ASSYSWGQNYGYT

v_gene: TRBV28
abundance: .
j_gene: TRBJ2-7
CDR3aa: ASSLAGTGGGEQY

v_gene: TRBV14
abundance: once
j_gene: TRBJ2-1
CDR3aa: ASSPLVLGLNEQF

v_gene: TRBV18
abundance: .
j_gene: TRBJ2-7
CDR3aa: ASSPGTSGSGAYEQY

v_gene: TRBV7-8
abundance: .
j_gene: TRBJ2-5
CDR3aa: ASSSPRTGGLETQY

v_gene: TRBV29-1
abundance: .
j_gene: TRBJ1-3
CDR3aa: SAGLPGSGNTIY

v_gene: TRBV6-5
abundance: .
j_gene: TRBJ2-1
CDR3aa: ASRLAGVNNEQF